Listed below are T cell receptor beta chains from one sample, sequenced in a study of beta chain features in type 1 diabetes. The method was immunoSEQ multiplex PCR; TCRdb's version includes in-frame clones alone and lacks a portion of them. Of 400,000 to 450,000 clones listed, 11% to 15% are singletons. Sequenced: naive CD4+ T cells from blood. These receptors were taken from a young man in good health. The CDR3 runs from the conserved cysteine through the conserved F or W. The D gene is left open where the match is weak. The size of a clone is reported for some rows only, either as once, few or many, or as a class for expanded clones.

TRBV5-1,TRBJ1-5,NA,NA,CASSLGGPSNQPQHF,TGCGCCAGCAGCTTAGGGGGACCCAGCAATCAGCCCCAGCATTTT
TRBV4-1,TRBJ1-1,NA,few,CASSQGDSNTEAFF,TGCGCCAGCAGCCAAGGTGACAGCAACACTGAAGCTTTCTTT
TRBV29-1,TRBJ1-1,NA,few,CSVIGDTEAFF,TGCAGCGTAATAGGGGACACTGAAGCTTTCTTT
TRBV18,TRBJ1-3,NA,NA,CASSLAGGQGNTIYF,TGTGCCAGCTCACTAGCTGGGGGACAAGGAAACACCATATATTTT
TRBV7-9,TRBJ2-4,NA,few,CASSLASGSDIQYF,TGTGCCAGCAGCTTAGCATCAGGGAGTGACATTCAGTACTTC
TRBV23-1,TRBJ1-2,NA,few,CASSQGYHGYTF,TGCGCCAGCAGTCAGGGGTATCATGGCTACACCTTC
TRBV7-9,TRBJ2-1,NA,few,CASSLGPPRTSRQLDEQFF,TGTGCCAGCAGCTTAGGTCCGCCTCGGACATCCCGTCAATTGGATGAGCAGTTCTTC
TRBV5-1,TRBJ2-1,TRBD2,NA,CASSLAAGLDNEQFF,TGCGCCAGCAGCTTGGCCGCGGGACTAGACAATGAGCAGTTCTTC
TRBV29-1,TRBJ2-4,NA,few,CSVLSAKNIQYF,TGCAGCGTTCTTTCAGCCAAAAACATTCAGTACTTC
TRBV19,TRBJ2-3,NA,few,CASSIASTDTQYF,TGTGCCAGTAGTATCGCCAGCACAGATACGCAGTATTTT
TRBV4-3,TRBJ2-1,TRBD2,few,CASSQDGLAGISYNEQFF,TGCGCCAGCAGCCAAGATGGACTAGCGGGGATCTCCTACAATGAGCAGTTCTTC
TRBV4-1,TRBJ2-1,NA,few,CASSQSRIIGGNNEQFF,TGCGCCAGCAGCCAGAGTCGAATCATAGGGGGTAACAATGAGCAGTTCTTC
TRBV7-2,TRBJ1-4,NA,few,CASSFRRHEKLFF,TGTGCCAGCAGCTTTAGACGGCATGAAAAACTGTTTTTT